This section outlines one T cell receptor (beta chain) sequence together with its context. This sample is part of a study of blood T cell repertoires in COVID-19. Whole-study context: Acute and convalescent COVID-19 samples came from the United States, Italy and Spain. PBMCs, B-cell-depleted T cells, or T cells were the source of the cDNA or gDNA that made up the material.

The CDR3 runs to 15 residues. The germline CDR1 and CDR2 sequences are LNHNV and YYDKDF (reference sequence). V lost 2 bases, J lost 6 bases, and 3 bases stayed unmatched. Per the original methods: Using reference gene primer amplification, nucleated cell counts were estimated. This table comes from immunoSEQ multiplex PCR, and its TCRdb copy is limited to in-frame clones, with some not included. V and J calls and clone size are given by that table; D and trimming were obtained from the DNA. Here the sample spans 120,000 to 150,000 clones, about 90% being singletons. The source is a human donor in a cohort sampled during active COVID-19. The sequenced sample was peripheral blood. The V and J genes are TRBV15 and TRBJ1-5; TRBD1 aligns across 11 bases. The CDR3 bases are TGTGCCACCAGCAGAAGGACAGGGGGCATTCAGCCCCAGCATTTT. Translating gives CATSRRTGGIQPQHF.